The clone carrying this T cell receptor beta chain was found a few times. The sample belongs to a study of CD8+ T cells in alopecia areata. Overall study: The protocol delivered tofacitinib for 6 to 18 months, then withdrew it for 6 months.

cDNA serving as the sequencing template came from extracted, reverse transcribed RNA. Assay: immunoSEQ multiplex PCR; the TCRdb copy retains only in-frame clones and omits some. The repertoire holds 250,000 to 350,000 clones, with 60% as singletons. Treatment defined: oral pan-JAK inhibitor, 5-10 mg twice daily. From PBMCs, CD4+ and CD8+ T cells were sorted. The CDR3 has 14 residues. With V trimmed by 5 bases and J by 5 bases, 6 bases remained unmatched. The germline gives CDR1 SGHDT, CDR2 YYEEEE. The genes are TRBV5-6 and TRBJ2-1, with TRBD1 matching 8 bases. This clonotype was obtained from a human donor with alopecia areata. The sequences come from CD4+ T cells sorted from blood, collected around week 54, from a patient treated with tofacitinib. The CDR3 loop is CASRGQGAHNEQFF. DNA of the CDR3: TGTGCCAGCAGAGGGCAGGGGGCTCACAATGAGCAGTTCTTC.